This TCR beta chain was identified in a study of cytomegalovirus exposure and HLA in healthy donors. General study findings and limits: Serostatus for CMV was the only available immune exposure information.

As concerns this clone: Its antigen is not identified.

The CDR3 loop spans 13 amino acids. Per germline, CDR1 MGHRA and CDR2 YSYEKL. The PCR contained 60 Vbeta and 13 Jbeta primers. Authors' analysis steps: A follow-up analysis tallied around 80 million unique TCR beta chains, 9 million to 11 million shared. Only in-frame clones appear in the TCRdb table, and some are missing; sequencing was by immunoSEQ multiplex PCR. V, J and clone size reflect that table, while D and trimming were determined from the DNA. Of 150,000 or so clones listed, roughly 74% are singletons. Sample: PBMCs. The chain joins TRBV4-1 to TRBJ2-5; D is undetermined. The end of the DNA fits TRBJ2-7 better, so the J call may be wrong. The sequence was collected from a man aged 35 to 55 in good health and CMV-seronegative. The CDR3, as DNA: TGCGCCAGCAGCCAAGTGGGCTCCTACGAGCAGTACTTC. Protein sequence: CASSQVGSYEQYF.